The sequence of this T cell receptor (beta chain) was determined in a study of HIV-infected patients and healthy controls. CDR3 length equals 13 residues. With 7 bases removed from V and 1 base from J, the gap between germline ends came to 9 bases. The V gene's germline CDR1 is SGHNT and CDR2 YENEEA. TCRdb ran MiXCR on the 5' RACE reads and lists one entry per CDR3 protein. This table holds about 64,000 distinct CDR3 sequences, over 15% found once. Sequences were obtained from CD4+ T cells from blood. This sequence joins TRBV11-3 and TRBJ2-3, with D possibly being TRBD2 (5 bases). The TCR originated in a human donor in good health. DNA for the CDR3: TGTGCCAGCACGGGGTGGCGCACAGATACGCAGTATTTT. It codes for CASTGWRTDTQYF.